What follows are 3 T cell receptor beta chains derived from one specimen sequenced in a study of cytomegalovirus exposure and HLA in healthy donors. Use of 60 Vbeta and 13 Jbeta primers characterized the PCR. The assay was immunoSEQ multiplex PCR, and TCRdb's table has in-frame clones only and misses some. Among about 190,000 clones listed, roughly three quarters were seen once. The sample taken for sequencing was PBMCs. Receptors were obtained from a woman in her late teens or twenties in good health and CMV-seronegative.

V gene TRBV6-1 combines with J gene TRBJ1-1, with 8 bases matching TRBD1. The CDR3 spans 14 residues. J lost 3 bases, V lost 2 bases, and 2 bases had no gene match. From germline, CDR1 is MNHNS and CDR2 SASEGT. In DNA form, the CDR3 reads TGTGCCAGCAGTGAAAGGGGACAGGACACTGAAGCTTTCTTT. Encoded protein: CASSERGQDTEAFF.

This clone showed up just once. The chain recombines TRBV9 with TRBJ1-1, with D possibly TRBD1 on 5 matching bases. This CDR3 spans 13 amino acids. From germline, CDR1 is SGDLS and CDR2 YYNGEE. The V gene lost 3 bases and the J gene lost 0 bases, with 6 bases spanning the gap. CDR3 loop: CASSGQLNTEAFF. In DNA form, the CDR3 reads TGTGCCAGCAGCGGACAGTTGAACACTGAAGCTTTCTTT.

The rearrangement uses TRBV7-8 and TRBJ2-5, with no clear D. The J call may be wrong; the DNA end is better matched by TRBJ2-7. The CDR3 is made up of 11 amino acids. Germline CDR1 and CDR2: SGHVS and FQNEAQ. The CDR3 sequence is CASSLSYEQYF. The CDR3 bases are TGTGCCAGCAGCTTATCCTACGAGCAGTACTTC.